This is a list of T cell receptor beta chains from one sample in a study of a mutant IDH1 vaccine in newly diagnosed glioma. Produced via immunoSEQ multiplex PCR; TCRdb's table is partial and in-frame only. In the table there are approximately 50,000 clones, around 80% of which are singletons. The antigens these receptors bind are not known. Sequences were derived from PBMCs, sampled from a glioma patient whose treatment included an IDH1 peptide vaccine. Receptors were obtained from a middle-aged man with glioma. The CDR3 runs from the conserved cysteine through the conserved F or W. Each record gives: D gene, V gene, J gene, clone size, CDR3 protein, CDR3 DNA. D genes are given only for firm matches. Where a row states a size, it is once, few, many or the class of an expanded clone; other rows omit it.

NA	TRBV4-2	TRBJ2-6	NA	CASSQERTYSGANVLTF	TGTGCCAGCAGCCAAGAGAGAACTTACTCTGGGGCCAACGTCCTGACTTTC
TRBD1	TRBV6-1	TRBJ1-4	NA	CASTAGQGNEKLFF	TGTGCCAGCACCGCGGGACAGGGTAATGAAAAACTGTTTTTT
NA	TRBV10-3	TRBJ1-3	NA	CAIGRGDTIYF	TGTGCCATCGGCAGGGGTGACACCATATATTTT
NA	TRBV13	TRBJ2-7	NA	CASSPVGGAYEQYF	TGTGCCAGCAGCCCCGTAGGCGGTGCTTACGAGCAGTACTTC
TRBD2	TRBV27	TRBJ2-7	NA	CASSLEAGGLHEQYF	TGTGCCAGCAGTTTAGAAGCGGGGGGGCTCCACGAGCAGTACTTC
TRBD1	TRBV4-2	TRBJ2-5	NA	CASSQRSDRGRETQYF	TGTGCCAGCAGCCAAAGATCGGACAGGGGGCGGGAGACCCAGTACTTC
NA	TRBV9	TRBJ1-3	NA	CASSVATGRNSGNTIYF	TGTGCCAGCAGCGTAGCTACGGGTCGTAACTCTGGAAACACCATATATTTT
NA	TRBV5-1	TRBJ2-1	NA	CASSLVVGGHGEQFF	TGCGCCAGCAGCTTGGTGGTGGGGGGGCACGGTGAGCAGTTCTTC
TRBD2	TRBV5-1	TRBJ2-7	NA	CASSEGGSSYEQYF	TGCGCCAGCAGCGAAGGCGGGAGCTCCTACGAGCAGTACTTC
TRBD1	TRBV15	TRBJ2-7	NA	CATSRGGTAYEQYF	TGTGCCACCAGCAGAGGGGGGACAGCCTACGAGCAGTACTTC
TRBD2	TRBV7-9	TRBJ2-7	NA	CASSLGLAAAYEQYF	TGTGCCAGCAGCTTAGGGCTAGCGGCGGCCTACGAGCAGTACTTC
TRBD2	TRBV6-5	TRBJ2-2	NA	CASSYTSGGGTGELFF	TGTGCCAGCAGTTACACGTCGGGGGGGGGCACCGGGGAGCTGTTTTTT
NA	TRBV2	TRBJ2-7	few	CASSETLVYEQYF	TGTGCCAGCAGTGAAACCCTGGTCTACGAGCAGTACTTC
NA	TRBV10-3	TRBJ1-5	NA	CAISDTGYSNQPQHF	TGTGCCATCAGCGACACAGGGTATAGCAATCAGCCCCAGCATTTT
TRBD1	TRBV14	TRBJ1-2	NA	CASSPGTAPAYGYTF	TGTGCCAGCAGCCCCGGGACAGCTCCAGCCTATGGCTACACCTTC
TRBD2	TRBV18	TRBJ2-7	NA	CASSADSGAYYEQYF	TGTGCCAGCTCAGCCGATAGCGGGGCCTACTACGAGCAGTACTTC
NA	TRBV4-1	TRBJ1-1	few	CASSQEEGTEAFF	TGCGCCAGCAGCCAAGAAGAGGGCACTGAAGCTTTCTTT
NA	TRBV19	TRBJ1-2	NA	CASSFPGPRPYGYTF	TGTGCCAGTAGTTTCCCGGGCCCACGGCCCTATGGCTACACCTTC
TRBD1	TRBV27	TRBJ2-3	NA	CASKTGWDTQYF	TGTGCCAGCAAGACAGGGTGGGATACGCAGTATTTT
NA	TRBV18	TRBJ2-3	NA	CASSYLGANTDTQYF	TGTGCCAGCTCATACCTCGGGGCAAACACAGATACGCAGTATTTT
TRBD2	TRBV25-1	TRBJ2-7	NA	CASSDPGLAGGEQYF	TGTGCCAGCAGTGACCCGGGACTAGCGGGGGGCGAGCAGTACTTC
TRBD1	TRBV5-1	TRBJ2-7	once	CASSSTGATVDEQYF	TGCGCCAGCAGCTCGACAGGGGCCACTGTAGACGAGCAGTACTTC
TRBD2	TRBV7-9	TRBJ2-1	NA	CASSPGLAPGEQFF	TGTGCCAGCAGCCCAGGACTAGCCCCCGGTGAGCAGTTCTTC
NA	TRBV2	TRBJ2-4	NA	CASSDRSGADKNIQYF	TGTGCCAGCAGTGATCGGTCAGGGGCGGACAAAAACATTCAGTACTTC
TRBD1	TRBV30	TRBJ2-5	NA	CAWSVGQGRERATQYF	TGTGCCTGGAGTGTGGGACAGGGACGGGAAAGAGCGACCCAGTACTTC
NA	TRBV5-1	TRBJ1-2	NA	CASSVDPGAGYGYTF	TGCGCCAGCAGCGTAGACCCAGGAGCAGGGTATGGCTACACCTTC
NA	TRBV2	TRBJ1-1	NA	CASRLRKQNTEAFF	TGTGCCAGCAGATTAAGGAAACAGAACACTGAAGCTTTCTTT
TRBD1	TRBV15	TRBJ1-1	NA	CATSRRDSTEAFF	TGTGCCACCAGCCGCAGGGACAGCACTGAAGCTTTCTTT
NA	TRBV5-6	TRBJ2-1	NA	CASSFTGGSREQFF	TGTGCCAGCAGCTTTACCGGGGGCTCACGCGAGCAGTTCTTC
NA	TRBV5-1	TRBJ2-3	NA	CASGYGSDTQYF	TGCGCCAGCGGCTACGGGAGCGATACGCAGTATTTT
NA	TRBV5-1	TRBJ1-1	NA	CASSLAPAPEAFF	TGCGCCAGCAGCTTGGCGCCCGCCCCTGAAGCTTTCTTT
TRBD1	TRBV5-6	TRBJ1-6	NA	CASSLVGRGRDSPLHF	TGTGCCAGCAGCTTGGTAGGCAGGGGGCGTGATTCACCCCTCCACTTT
NA	TRBV4-1	TRBJ2-7	NA	CASSQTTGSYEQYF	TGCGCCAGCAGCCAAACCACGGGATCCTACGAGCAGTACTTC
TRBD1	TRBV6-5	TRBJ2-1	NA	CASRTPGQGRGEQFF	TGTGCCAGCAGGACCCCGGGACAGGGGCGTGGTGAGCAGTTCTTC
TRBD1	TRBV5-4	TRBJ1-1	NA	CASSQQGVNTEAFF	TGTGCCAGCAGCCAACAGGGGGTGAACACTGAAGCTTTCTTT
NA	TRBV29-1	TRBJ1-1	NA	CSVGGEIEAFF	TGCAGCGTTGGGGGGGAAATTGAAGCTTTCTTT
NA	TRBV2	TRBJ1-1	NA	CASSDQGLNTEAFF	TGTGCCAGCAGTGATCAAGGGCTGAACACTGAAGCTTTCTTT
NA	TRBV6-5	TRBJ2-5	NA	CASSYRGRPTYYF	TGTGCCAGCAGTTACAGGGGCAGGCCGACCTACTACTTC
TRBD1	TRBV10-1	TRBJ2-7	NA	CASSEGTGGYEQYF	TGCGCCAGCAGTGAAGGGACAGGGGGCTACGAGCAGTACTTC
TRBD1	TRBV4-1	TRBJ1-2	NA	CASSQTDRGSDGYTF	TGCGCCAGCAGCCAGACGGACAGGGGATCCGATGGCTACACCTTC
NA	TRBV4-1	TRBJ2-5	NA	CASSHGWQANQETQYF	TGCGCCAGCAGCCATGGTTGGCAGGCGAATCAAGAGACCCAGTACTTC
TRBD1	TRBV2	TRBJ1-5	NA	CASSLTGVGNQPQHF	TGTGCCAGCAGTCTGACAGGGGTGGGCAATCAGCCCCAGCATTTT
TRBD1	TRBV19	TRBJ1-5	few	CASSTQQTGDGKPQHF	TGTGCCAGTAGTACCCAGCAAACAGGGGACGGAAAGCCCCAGCATTTT
TRBD1	TRBV6-6	TRBJ1-3	NA	CASSQQGASGNTIYF	TGTGCCAGCAGTCAACAGGGGGCGTCGGGAAACACCATATATTTT
NA	TRBV5-5	TRBJ1-1	NA	CASSLEYLGANTEAFF	TGTGCCAGCAGCTTGGAATATCTGGGGGCGAACACTGAAGCTTTCTTT
TRBD1	TRBV5-1	TRBJ2-2	NA	CASSLRTGGTGELFF	TGCGCCAGCAGCCTCCGGACAGGGGGCACCGGGGAGCTGTTTTTT
NA	TRBV5-3	TRBJ1-6	NA	CARSAGGSGSPLHF	TGTGCCAGAAGCGCCGGGGGTTCTGGTTCACCCCTCCACTTT
NA	TRBV11-1	TRBJ1-6	NA	CASSPDYNSPLHF	TGTGCCAGCAGCCCCGACTATAATTCACCCCTCCACTTT
TRBD1	TRBV6-1	TRBJ2-7	NA	CASSRGQYYEQYF	TGTGCCAGCAGTCGGGGACAGTACTACGAGCAGTACTTC
NA	TRBV4-2	TRBJ1-2	once	CASSQETGASFYGYTF	TGTGCCAGCAGCCAAGAGACAGGAGCTTCTTTCTATGGCTACACCTTC
NA	TRBV6-5	TRBJ1-2	NA	CASSYSVSANYGYTF	TGTGCCAGCAGTTACTCGGTCTCAGCTAACTATGGCTACACCTTC
NA	TRBV4-1	TRBJ2-2	NA	CASSQAGGELFF	TGCGCCAGCAGCCAGGCCGGGGGGGAGCTGTTTTTT
NA	TRBV30	TRBJ2-2	few	CAWRGSGDTGELFF	TGTGCCTGGAGGGGGTCAGGGGACACCGGGGAGCTGTTTTTT
TRBD1	TRBV5-1	TRBJ2-7	NA	CASSPEGGTGAYEQYF	TGCGCCAGCAGCCCGGAGGGCGGGACAGGAGCCTACGAGCAGTACTTC
TRBD1	TRBV10-3	TRBJ2-7	NA	CAISGQDLDYEQYF	TGTGCCATCAGCGGACAGGATCTGGACTACGAGCAGTACTTC
NA	TRBV10-3	TRBJ2-3	NA	CAISKGTSTDTQYF	TGTGCCATCAGCAAAGGGACTAGCACAGATACGCAGTATTTT
NA	TRBV5-6	TRBJ2-5	NA	CASSLASAQYQETQYF	TGTGCCAGCAGCTTGGCGAGCGCCCAGTACCAAGAGACCCAGTACTTC